A selection of T cell receptor beta chains follows, all from one sample in a study of T-cell reconstitution after alpha-beta-depleted transplantation in children. TCRdb re-called the PCR reads with MiXCR, one entry per CDR3 protein. This table has some 840,000 distinct CDR3 sequences, about 15% appearing once. The specimen comprised PBMCs, mostly from graft donor cells, sampled 360 days after TCRalphabeta/CD19-depleted stem cell transplant. The receptors were gathered from a male patient younger than 18 who had a stem cell transplant for acute lymphoblastic leukemia, so the T cells may come from the graft donor. CDR3s leave out the opening cysteine and the closing phenylalanine or tryptophan. The order of the fields is CDR3 protein, J gene, V gene, D gene. A D gene is named only where the DNA matches it firmly.

cdr3_aa: ASKSERSSYNEQF
j_call: TRBJ2-1
v_call: TRBV2
d_call: -

cdr3_aa: ASSALDGPGSSGYT
j_call: TRBJ1-2
v_call: TRBV6-1
d_call: -

cdr3_aa: ASSLTLAVNEQF
j_call: TRBJ2-1
v_call: TRBV7-9
d_call: TRBD2

cdr3_aa: ASSRGGQPQH
j_call: TRBJ1-5
v_call: TRBV6-2/TRBV6-3
d_call: -

cdr3_aa: ASSGGSGLATDTQY
j_call: TRBJ2-3
v_call: TRBV5-1
d_call: -

cdr3_aa: ASTQDRGDNYGYT
j_call: TRBJ1-2
v_call: TRBV7-9
d_call: TRBD1

cdr3_aa: ASSPSGFPNYGYT
j_call: TRBJ1-2
v_call: TRBV6-4
d_call: -

cdr3_aa: ASSFARGGEAF
j_call: TRBJ1-1
v_call: TRBV5-8
d_call: -

cdr3_aa: SAITEAYEQY
j_call: TRBJ2-7
v_call: TRBV20-1
d_call: -

cdr3_aa: ASGTGSGNTIY
j_call: TRBJ1-3
v_call: TRBV6-1
d_call: -

cdr3_aa: ASSAGLPLNEQF
j_call: TRBJ2-1
v_call: TRBV9
d_call: -

cdr3_aa: ASSESGTGDEKLF
j_call: TRBJ1-4
v_call: TRBV25-1
d_call: TRBD1

cdr3_aa: SVLPGGF
j_call: TRBJ2-1
v_call: TRBV29-1
d_call: TRBD1

cdr3_aa: ASSLERVPDTQY
j_call: TRBJ2-3
v_call: TRBV5-1
d_call: -

cdr3_aa: SFRGPPGQGVKEEQY
j_call: TRBJ2-7
v_call: TRBV20-1
d_call: -

cdr3_aa: ASTSDSLLAKNIQY
j_call: TRBJ2-4
v_call: TRBV5-1
d_call: -

cdr3_aa: ASSLRLNTGELF
j_call: TRBJ2-2
v_call: TRBV7-3
d_call: -

cdr3_aa: SAGGLAGVYIQY
j_call: TRBJ2-4
v_call: TRBV20-1
d_call: TRBD2

cdr3_aa: ASSLKRAILGSNQPQH
j_call: TRBJ1-5
v_call: TRBV12-3/TRBV12-4
d_call: -

cdr3_aa: ATSDRRGGRETQY
j_call: TRBJ2-5
v_call: TRBV24-1
d_call: TRBD1

cdr3_aa: SARVGRDQPQH
j_call: TRBJ1-5
v_call: TRBV20-1
d_call: -

cdr3_aa: ASSDTGGRRNTEAF
j_call: TRBJ1-1
v_call: TRBV25-1
d_call: TRBD1

cdr3_aa: ASRQQGFGNTIY
j_call: TRBJ1-3
v_call: TRBV27
d_call: TRBD1

cdr3_aa: ASSTRGNEQF
j_call: TRBJ2-1
v_call: TRBV12-3/TRBV12-4
d_call: TRBD1

cdr3_aa: ASSQGDPETQY
j_call: TRBJ2-5
v_call: TRBV7-9
d_call: TRBD1

cdr3_aa: ASSLGPGSNTEAF
j_call: TRBJ1-1
v_call: TRBV5-1
d_call: -

cdr3_aa: ASRPPGQGTDTQY
j_call: TRBJ2-3
v_call: TRBV5-1
d_call: TRBD1

cdr3_aa: SVLRDRAMNTEAF
j_call: TRBJ1-1
v_call: TRBV29-1
d_call: TRBD1

cdr3_aa: ASSLEEGRSYEQY
j_call: TRBJ2-7
v_call: TRBV5-1
d_call: -

cdr3_aa: ASSRSDYTYNSPLH
j_call: TRBJ1-6
v_call: TRBV4-2
d_call: -

cdr3_aa: ASSLNRGRDTGELF
j_call: TRBJ2-2
v_call: TRBV5-1
d_call: TRBD1

cdr3_aa: ASSDDPNTEAF
j_call: TRBJ1-1
v_call: TRBV25-1
d_call: -

cdr3_aa: ATSDLGAHGTYNEQF
j_call: TRBJ2-1
v_call: TRBV24-1
d_call: -

cdr3_aa: ASSESGTAEKLF
j_call: TRBJ1-4
v_call: TRBV25-1
d_call: TRBD1

cdr3_aa: SAWERLERGNNEQF
j_call: TRBJ2-1
v_call: TRBV20-1
d_call: -

cdr3_aa: ASSPGTRSSNEQF
j_call: TRBJ2-1
v_call: TRBV4-1
d_call: TRBD2

cdr3_aa: SARLSEATGELF
j_call: TRBJ2-2
v_call: TRBV20-1
d_call: -

cdr3_aa: ASSLSTSGPNTGELF
j_call: TRBJ2-2
v_call: TRBV11-3
d_call: TRBD2

cdr3_aa: ASSLIAGASYEQY
j_call: TRBJ2-7
v_call: TRBV5-1
d_call: TRBD2

cdr3_aa: ASSLSDSNQPQH
j_call: TRBJ1-5
v_call: TRBV7-8
d_call: -

cdr3_aa: SVTEVRAQETQY
j_call: TRBJ2-5
v_call: TRBV29-1
d_call: -

cdr3_aa: ASSYLIPGPEQF
j_call: TRBJ2-1
v_call: TRBV6-2/TRBV6-3
d_call: -